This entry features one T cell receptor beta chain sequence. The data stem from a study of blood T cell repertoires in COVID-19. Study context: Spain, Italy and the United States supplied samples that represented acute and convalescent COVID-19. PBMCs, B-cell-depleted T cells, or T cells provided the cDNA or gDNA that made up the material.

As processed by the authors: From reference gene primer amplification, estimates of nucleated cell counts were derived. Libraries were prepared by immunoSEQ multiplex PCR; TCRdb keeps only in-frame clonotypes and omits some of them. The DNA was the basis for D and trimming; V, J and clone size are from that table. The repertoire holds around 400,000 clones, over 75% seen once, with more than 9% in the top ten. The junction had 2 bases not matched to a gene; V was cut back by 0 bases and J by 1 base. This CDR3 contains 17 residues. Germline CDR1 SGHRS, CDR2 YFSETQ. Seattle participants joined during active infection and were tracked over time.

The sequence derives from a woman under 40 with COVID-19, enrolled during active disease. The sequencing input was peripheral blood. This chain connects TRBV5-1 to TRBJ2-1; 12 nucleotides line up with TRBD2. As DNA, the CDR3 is TGCGCCAGCAGCTTGGGACTAGCGGGAGTGTCCTACAATGAGCAGTTCTTC. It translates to CASSLGLAGVSYNEQFF.